The 6 T cell receptor beta chains below come from one sample, sequenced in a study of T-cell reconstitution after alpha-beta-depleted transplantation in children. As it was prepared, the TCRbeta library received unique molecular identifiers. MiXCR was run by TCRdb on the PCR reads, yielding one entry per CDR3 protein. The data contain about 580,000 distinct CDR3 sequences, 20% to 25% of them singletons. The sequencing used PBMCs, mostly from graft donor cells, collected 360 days after TCRalphabeta/CD19-depleted stem cell transplant. The source of these receptors is a boy less than two years old who had a stem cell transplant for acute myeloid leukemia, so the T cells may come from the graft donor.

There are many counts of this clonotype. V gene TRBV5-1 combines with J gene TRBJ2-2; D is possibly TRBD1 (5 bases). Per germline, CDR1 SGHRS and CDR2 YFSETQ. V was trimmed by 9 bases and J by 3 bases, leaving 12 bases between them. CDR3 length equals 13 residues. CDR3 nucleotides: TGCGCCACCCAGGGTTTCGACACCGGGGAGCTGTTTTTT. Protein: CATQGFDTGELFF.

V usage is TRBV6-1 and J usage is TRBJ2-2; the D gene is possibly TRBD2 (6 bases). This CDR3 spans 13 amino acids. Germline V gene sequence: CDR1 MNHNS, CDR2 SASEGT. Trimming took off 7 bases at V and 2 bases at J, with 8 bases between the two ends. The CDR3 protein is CASTTSNTGELFF. CDR3 nucleotides: TGTGCCAGCACTACTAGCAACACCGGGGAGCTGTTTTTT.

This chain joins TRBV5-1 and TRBJ1-2, with D maybe TRBD1 (5 bases). The CDR3 runs 13 residues. CDR1 and CDR2 (germline): SGHRS, YFSETQ. Trimming removed 0 bases from V and 8 bases from J, with 11 bases in between. The CDR3 reads CASSLAGGNGYTF. In nucleotides, the CDR3 is TGCGCCAGCAGCTTGGCGGGGGGAAACGGCTACACCTTC.

Turning to this clonotype: One end of the junction does not line up with germline, which may come from a read error. The V call is TRBV7-9, the J call TRBJ2-7; possibly TRBD1 for D (6 bases). Germline V lookup: CDR1 SEHNR, CDR2 FQNEAQ (reference sequence). The CDR3 consists of 12 residues. In nucleotides, the CDR3 is TGTGCCAGCAGCTCCCCAGGGGAGCCCTCCCTTTTC. Protein product: CASSSPGEPSLF.

This clonotype was found a few times. V gene TRBV20-1 combines with J gene TRBJ2-7; 10 nucleotides align to TRBD1. V lost 1 base to trimming and J lost 6 bases; unmatched junction nucleotides: 6. The CDR3 consists of 14 residues. CDR1 and CDR2 from the germline V gene are DFQATT and SNEGSKA (reference sequence). The CDR3 nucleotides read TGCAGTGCTAGAGTTCCGGACAGGGGGAGCGAGCAGTACTTC. This encodes CSARVPDRGSEQYF.

The table lists this clonotype with a few counts. The rearrangement joins TRBV12-3 or TRBV12-4 to TRBJ1-2, with D unclear. The CDR3 consists of 13 residues. With 3 bases removed from V and 6 bases from J, the gap between germline ends came to 11 bases. The CDR3 DNA is TGTGCCAGCAGTTTTACCGTAAGCGATGGCTACACCTTC. Its translation: CASSFTVSDGYTF.